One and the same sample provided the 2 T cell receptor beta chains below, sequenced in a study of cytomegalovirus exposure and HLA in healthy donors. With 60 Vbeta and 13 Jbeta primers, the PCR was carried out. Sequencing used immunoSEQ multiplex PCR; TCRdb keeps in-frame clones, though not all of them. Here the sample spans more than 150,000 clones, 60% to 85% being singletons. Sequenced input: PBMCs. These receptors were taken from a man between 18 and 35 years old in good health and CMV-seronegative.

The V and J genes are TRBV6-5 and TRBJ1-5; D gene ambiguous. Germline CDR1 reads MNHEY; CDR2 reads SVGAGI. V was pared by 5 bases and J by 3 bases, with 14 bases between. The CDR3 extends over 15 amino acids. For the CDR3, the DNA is TGTGCCAGCAGTGTAAGGGCGGGTAACAATCAGCCCCAGCATTTT. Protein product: CASSVRAGNNQPQHF.

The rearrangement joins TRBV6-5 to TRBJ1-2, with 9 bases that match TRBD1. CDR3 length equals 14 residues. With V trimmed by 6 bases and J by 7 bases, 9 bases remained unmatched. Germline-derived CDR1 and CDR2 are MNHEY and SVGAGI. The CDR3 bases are TGTGCCAGCAGCCGGGACAGGGTGTTAGGTGGCTACACCTTC. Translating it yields CASSRDRVLGGYTF.